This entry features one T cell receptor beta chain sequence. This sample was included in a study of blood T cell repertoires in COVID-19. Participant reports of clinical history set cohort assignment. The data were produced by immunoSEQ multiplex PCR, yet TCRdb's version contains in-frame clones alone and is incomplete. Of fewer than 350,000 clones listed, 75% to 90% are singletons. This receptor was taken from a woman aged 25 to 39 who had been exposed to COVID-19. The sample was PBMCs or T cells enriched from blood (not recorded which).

The CDR3 sequence is CASSSGGRGAEAFF. The CDR3 region has the DNA TGCGCCAGCAGTTCAGGGGGGCGAGGGGCTGAAGCTTTCTTT. V usage is TRBV10-1 and J usage is TRBJ1-1; the match to TRBD1 covers 7 bases. V lost 5 bases, J lost 6 bases, and 9 bases stayed unmatched. This CDR3 has 14 residues. Germline V CDR1 and CDR2: WNHNN, SYGVQD (reference sequence).